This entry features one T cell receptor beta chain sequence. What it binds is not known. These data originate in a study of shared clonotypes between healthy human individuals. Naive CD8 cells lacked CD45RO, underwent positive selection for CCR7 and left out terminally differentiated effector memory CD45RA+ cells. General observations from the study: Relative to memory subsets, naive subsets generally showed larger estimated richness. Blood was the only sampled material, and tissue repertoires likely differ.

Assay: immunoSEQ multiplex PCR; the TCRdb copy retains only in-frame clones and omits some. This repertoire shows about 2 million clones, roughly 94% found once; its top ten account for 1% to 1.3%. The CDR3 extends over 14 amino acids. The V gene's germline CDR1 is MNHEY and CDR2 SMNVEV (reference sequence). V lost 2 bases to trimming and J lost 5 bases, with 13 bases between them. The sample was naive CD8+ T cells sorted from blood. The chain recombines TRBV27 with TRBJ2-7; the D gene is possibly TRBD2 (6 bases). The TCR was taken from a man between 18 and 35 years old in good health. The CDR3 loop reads CASSLGGIPHEQYF. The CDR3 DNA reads TGTGCCAGCAGTTTAGGCGGGATCCCCCACGAGCAGTACTTC.